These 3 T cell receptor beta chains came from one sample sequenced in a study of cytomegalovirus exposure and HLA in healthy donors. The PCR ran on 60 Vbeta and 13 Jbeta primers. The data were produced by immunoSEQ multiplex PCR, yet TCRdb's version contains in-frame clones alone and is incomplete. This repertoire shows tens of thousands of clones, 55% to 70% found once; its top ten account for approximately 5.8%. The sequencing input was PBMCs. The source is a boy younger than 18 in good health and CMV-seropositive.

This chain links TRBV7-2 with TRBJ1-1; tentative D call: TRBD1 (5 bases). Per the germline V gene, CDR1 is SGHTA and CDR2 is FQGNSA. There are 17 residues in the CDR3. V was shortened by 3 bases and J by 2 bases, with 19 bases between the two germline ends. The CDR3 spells CASSFFSGPGLNTEAFF. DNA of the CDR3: TGTGCCAGCAGCTTTTTTTCTGGGCCGGGACTAAACACTGAAGCTTTCTTT.

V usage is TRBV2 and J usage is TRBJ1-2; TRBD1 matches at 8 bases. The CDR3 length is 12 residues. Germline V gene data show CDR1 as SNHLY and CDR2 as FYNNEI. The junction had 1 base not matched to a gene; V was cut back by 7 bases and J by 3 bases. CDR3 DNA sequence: TGTGCCAGCAAACAGGGGGACTATGGCTACACCTTC. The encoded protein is CASKQGDYGYTF.

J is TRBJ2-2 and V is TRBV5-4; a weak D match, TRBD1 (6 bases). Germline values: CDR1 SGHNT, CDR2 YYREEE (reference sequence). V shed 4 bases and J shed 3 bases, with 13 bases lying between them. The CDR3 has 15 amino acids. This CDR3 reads CASSRAGTHTGELFF. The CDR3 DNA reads TGTGCCAGCAGCCGCGCCGGGACACACACCGGGGAGCTGTTTTTT.